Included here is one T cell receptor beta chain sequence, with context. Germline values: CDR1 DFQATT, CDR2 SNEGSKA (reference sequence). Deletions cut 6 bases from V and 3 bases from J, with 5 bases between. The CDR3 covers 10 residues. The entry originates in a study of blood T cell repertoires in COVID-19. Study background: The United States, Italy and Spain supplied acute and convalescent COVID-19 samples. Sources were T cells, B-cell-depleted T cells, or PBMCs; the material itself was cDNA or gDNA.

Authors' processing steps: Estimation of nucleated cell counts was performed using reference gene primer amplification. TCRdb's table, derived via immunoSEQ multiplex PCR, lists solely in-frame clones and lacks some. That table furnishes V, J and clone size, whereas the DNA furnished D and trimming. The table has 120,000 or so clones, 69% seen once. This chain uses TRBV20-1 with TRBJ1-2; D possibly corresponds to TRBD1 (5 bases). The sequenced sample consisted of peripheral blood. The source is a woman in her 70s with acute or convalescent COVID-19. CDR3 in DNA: TGCAGTGCAGGGGACTATGGCTACACCTTC. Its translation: CSAGDYGYTF.